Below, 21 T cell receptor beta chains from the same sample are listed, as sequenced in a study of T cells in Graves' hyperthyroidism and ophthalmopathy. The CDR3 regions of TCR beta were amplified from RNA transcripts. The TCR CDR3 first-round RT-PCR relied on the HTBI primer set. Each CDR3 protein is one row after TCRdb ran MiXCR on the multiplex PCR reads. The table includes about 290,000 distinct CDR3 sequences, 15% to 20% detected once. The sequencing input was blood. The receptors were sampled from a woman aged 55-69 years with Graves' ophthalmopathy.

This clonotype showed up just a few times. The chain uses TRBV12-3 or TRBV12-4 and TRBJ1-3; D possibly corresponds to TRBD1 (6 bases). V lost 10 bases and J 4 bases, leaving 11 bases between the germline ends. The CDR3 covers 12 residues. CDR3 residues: CATQGYGNTIYF. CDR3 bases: TGTGCCACTCAGGGGTACGGAAACACCATATATTTT.

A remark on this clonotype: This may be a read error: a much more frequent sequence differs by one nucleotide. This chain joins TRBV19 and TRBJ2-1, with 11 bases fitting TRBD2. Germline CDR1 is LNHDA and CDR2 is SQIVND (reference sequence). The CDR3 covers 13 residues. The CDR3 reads CASKTSGVNGQFF. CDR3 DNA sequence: TGTGCCAGTAAGACTAGCGGGGTAAATGGGCAGTTCTTC. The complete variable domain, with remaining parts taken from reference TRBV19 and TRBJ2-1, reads DGGITQSPKYLFRKEGQNVTLSCEQNLNHDAMYWYRQDPGQGLRLIYYSQIVNDFQKGDIAEGYSVSREKKESFPLTVTSAQKNPTAFYLCASKTSGVNGQFFGPGTRLTVL.

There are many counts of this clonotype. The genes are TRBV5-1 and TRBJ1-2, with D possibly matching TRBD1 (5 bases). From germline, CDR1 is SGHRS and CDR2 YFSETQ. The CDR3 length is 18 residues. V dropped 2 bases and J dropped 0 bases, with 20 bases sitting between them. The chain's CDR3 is CASSLRPVGPGANYGYTF. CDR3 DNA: TGCGCCAGCAGCTTACGTCCCGTGGGGCCGGGAGCTAACTATGGCTACACCTTC. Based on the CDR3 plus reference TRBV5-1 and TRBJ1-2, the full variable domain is KAGVTQTPRYLIKTRGQQVTLSCSPISGHRSVSWYQQTPGQGLQFLFEYFSETQRNKGNFPGRFSGRQFSNSRSEMNVSTLELGDSALYLCASSLRPVGPGANYGYTFGSGTRLTVV.

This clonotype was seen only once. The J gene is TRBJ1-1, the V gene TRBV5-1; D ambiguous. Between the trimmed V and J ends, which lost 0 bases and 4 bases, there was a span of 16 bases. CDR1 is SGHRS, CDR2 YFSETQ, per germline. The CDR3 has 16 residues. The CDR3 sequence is CASSLGAGFMSTEAFF. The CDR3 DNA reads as TGCGCCAGCAGCTTGGGGGCCGGGTTTATGAGCACTGAAGCTTTCTTT.

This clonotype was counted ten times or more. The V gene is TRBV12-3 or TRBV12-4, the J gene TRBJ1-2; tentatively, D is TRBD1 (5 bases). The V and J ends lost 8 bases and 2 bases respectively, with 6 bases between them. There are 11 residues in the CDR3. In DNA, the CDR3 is TGTGCCAGCGGGGCGAACTATGGCTACACCTTC. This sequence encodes CASGANYGYTF.

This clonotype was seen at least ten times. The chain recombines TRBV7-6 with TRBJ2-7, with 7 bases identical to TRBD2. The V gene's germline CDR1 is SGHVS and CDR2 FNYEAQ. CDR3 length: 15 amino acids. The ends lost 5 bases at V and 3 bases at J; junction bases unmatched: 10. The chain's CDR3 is CASSPRGAGRYEQYF. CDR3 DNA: TGTGCCAGCAGCCCCCGGGGAGCGGGACGCTACGAGCAGTACTTC. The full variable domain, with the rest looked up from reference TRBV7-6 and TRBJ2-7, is GAGVSQSPRYKVTKRGQDVALRCDPISGHVSLYWYRQALGQGPEFLTYFNYEAQQDKSGLPNDRFSAERPEGSISTLTIQRTEQRDSAMYRCASSPRGAGRYEQYFGPGTRLTVT.

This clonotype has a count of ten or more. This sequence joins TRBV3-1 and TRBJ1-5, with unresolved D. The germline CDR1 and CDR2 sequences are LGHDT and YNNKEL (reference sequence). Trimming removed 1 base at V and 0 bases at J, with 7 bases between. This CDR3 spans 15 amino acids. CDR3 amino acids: CASSQGQLSNQPQHF. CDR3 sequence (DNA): TGTGCCAGCAGCCAAGGACAACTTAGCAATCAGCCCCAGCATTTT.

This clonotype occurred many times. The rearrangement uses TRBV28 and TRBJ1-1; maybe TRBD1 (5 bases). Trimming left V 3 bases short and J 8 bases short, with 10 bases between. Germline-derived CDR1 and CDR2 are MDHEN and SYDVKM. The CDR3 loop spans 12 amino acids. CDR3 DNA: TGTGCCAGCAGTTTCCGGGACTCAGAAGCTTTCTTT. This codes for CASSFRDSEAFF.

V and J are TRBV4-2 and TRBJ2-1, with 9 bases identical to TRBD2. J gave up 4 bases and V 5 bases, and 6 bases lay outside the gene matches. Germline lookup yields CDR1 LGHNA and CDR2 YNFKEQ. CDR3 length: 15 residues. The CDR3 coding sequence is TGTGCCAGCAGCAATAGCGGGAGAAGATACAATGAGCAGTTCTTC. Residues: CASSNSGRRYNEQFF.

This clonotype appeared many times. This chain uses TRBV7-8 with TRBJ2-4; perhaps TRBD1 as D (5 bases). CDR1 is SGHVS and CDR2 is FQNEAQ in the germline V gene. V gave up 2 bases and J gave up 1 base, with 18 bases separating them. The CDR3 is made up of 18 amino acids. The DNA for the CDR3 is TGTGCCAGCAGCTTATTCTATTCGCCAGGGATGGCCAAAAACATTCAGTACTTC. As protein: CASSLFYSPGMAKNIQYF.

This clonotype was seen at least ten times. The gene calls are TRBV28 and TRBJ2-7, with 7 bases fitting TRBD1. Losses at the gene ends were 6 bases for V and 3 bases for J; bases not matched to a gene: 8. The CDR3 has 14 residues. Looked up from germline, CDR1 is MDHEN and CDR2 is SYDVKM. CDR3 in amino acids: CASRRYRDSYEQYF. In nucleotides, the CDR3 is TGTGCCAGCAGGCGATACCGGGACAGCTACGAGCAGTACTTC.

In DNA, the CDR3 is TGTGCCAGCAGCGTAGAAGGTTATAATTCACCCCTCCACTTT. It encodes CASSVEGYNSPLHF. The chain is built from TRBV9 and TRBJ1-6; D is ambiguous. Germline CDR1 SGDLS, CDR2 YYNGEE. V lost 0 bases and J lost 4, with 5 bases in between. The CDR3 runs to 14 residues.

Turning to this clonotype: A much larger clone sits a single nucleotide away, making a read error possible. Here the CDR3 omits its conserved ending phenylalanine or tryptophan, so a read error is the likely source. The DNA of the CDR3 is TGCAGTGCCCATCGAACCGGGACAGGGGGCGGCAATCAGCCCCAGCATTCT. It yields the protein CSAHRTGTGGGNQPQHS. J is TRBJ1-5 and V is TRBV20-1; the match to TRBD1 covers 12 bases. The ends lost 6 bases at V and 2 bases at J; junction bases unmatched: 11. This CDR3 is 17 amino acids long. Looked up from germline, CDR1 is DFQATT and CDR2 is SNEGSKA (reference sequence).

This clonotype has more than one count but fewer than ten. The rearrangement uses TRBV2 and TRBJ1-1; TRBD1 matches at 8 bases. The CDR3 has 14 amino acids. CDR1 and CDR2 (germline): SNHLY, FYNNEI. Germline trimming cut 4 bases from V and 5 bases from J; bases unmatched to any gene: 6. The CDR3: CASSVTGGRTEAFF. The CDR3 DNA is TGTGCCAGCAGTGTAACAGGGGGAAGGACTGAAGCTTTCTTT.

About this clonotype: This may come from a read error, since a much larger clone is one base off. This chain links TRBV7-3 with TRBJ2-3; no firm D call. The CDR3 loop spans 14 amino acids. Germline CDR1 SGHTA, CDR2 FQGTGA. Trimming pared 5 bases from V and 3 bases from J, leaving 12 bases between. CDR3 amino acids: CASSIDSLTDTQYF. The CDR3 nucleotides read TGTGCCAGCAGCATCGATAGTCTGACAGATACGCAGTATTTT.

CDR3 sequence reads: CASSPPGLAGLGEQFF. The DNA of the CDR3 is TGCGCCAGCAGCCCCCCGGGACTAGCGGGCTTGGGGGAGCAGTTCTTC. The rearrangement joins TRBV5-1 to TRBJ2-1; 12 bases are shared with TRBD2. The CDR3 has 16 amino acids. Germline values: CDR1 SGHRS, CDR2 YFSETQ. After removal of 4 bases from V and 10 bases from J, the junction contained 12 bases not matched to a gene.

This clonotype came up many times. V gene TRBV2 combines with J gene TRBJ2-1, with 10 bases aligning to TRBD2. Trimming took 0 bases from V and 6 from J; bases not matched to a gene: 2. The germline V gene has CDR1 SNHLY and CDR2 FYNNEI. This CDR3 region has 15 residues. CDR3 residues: CASSEASGGFNEQFF. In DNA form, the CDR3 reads TGTGCCAGCAGTGAAGCTAGCGGGGGGTTCAATGAGCAGTTCTTC.

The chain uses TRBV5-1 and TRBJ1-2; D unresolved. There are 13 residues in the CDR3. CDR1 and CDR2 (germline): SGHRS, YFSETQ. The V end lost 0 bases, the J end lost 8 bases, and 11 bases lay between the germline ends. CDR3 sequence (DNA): TGCGCCAGCAGCTTGGAGGGAACAGACGGCTACACCTTC. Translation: CASSLEGTDGYTF.

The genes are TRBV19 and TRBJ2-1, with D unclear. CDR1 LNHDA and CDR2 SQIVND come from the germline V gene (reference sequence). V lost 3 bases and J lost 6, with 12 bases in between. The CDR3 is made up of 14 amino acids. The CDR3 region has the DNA TGTGCCAGTAGTATTTCCCGGGTGGCCAATGAGCAGTTCTTC. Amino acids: CASSISRVANEQFF. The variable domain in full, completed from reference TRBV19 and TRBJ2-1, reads DGGITQSPKYLFRKEGQNVTLSCEQNLNHDAMYWYRQDPGQGLRLIYYSQIVNDFQKGDIAEGYSVSREKKESFPLTVTSAQKNPTAFYLCASSISRVANEQFFGPGTRLTVL.

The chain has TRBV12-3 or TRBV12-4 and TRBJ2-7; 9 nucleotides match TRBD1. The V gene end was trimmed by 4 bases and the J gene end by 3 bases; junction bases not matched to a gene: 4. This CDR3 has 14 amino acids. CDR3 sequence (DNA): TGTGCCAGCAGTTCCGGGACAGGGTGCTACGAGCAGTACTTC. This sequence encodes CASSSGTGCYEQYF.

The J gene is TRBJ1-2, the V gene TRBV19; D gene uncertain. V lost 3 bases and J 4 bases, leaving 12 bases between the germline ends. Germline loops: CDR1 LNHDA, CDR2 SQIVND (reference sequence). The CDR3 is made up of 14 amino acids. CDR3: CASSMRTGPYGYTF. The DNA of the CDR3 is TGTGCCAGTAGTATGAGGACGGGCCCCTATGGCTACACCTTC.